One TCR beta chain is described in this entry. These data are taken from a study of blood T cell repertoires in COVID-19. Trimming removed 1 base from V and 9 bases from J; junction bases left unmatched: 3. The CDR3 is 13 amino acids. CDR1 is KGHSH and CDR2 is LQKENI in the germline V gene. TCRdb's copy holds only in-frame clones and misses some; the assay was immunoSEQ multiplex PCR. The sample has approximately 240,000 clones, 70% to 90% seen once. The chain recombines TRBV18 with TRBJ2-1; 7 bases match TRBD2. This TCR was recovered from a middle-aged woman who had recovered from COVID-19. Sequencing used peripheral blood. The CDR3 loop reads CASSPRLAAEQFF. CDR3 in DNA: TGTGCCAGCTCACCACGACTAGCTGCTGAGCAGTTCTTC. The full variable domain, with the rest looked up from reference TRBV18 and TRBJ2-1, is NAGVMQNPRHLVRRRGQEARLRCSPMKGHSHVYWYRQLPEEGLKFMVYLQKENIIDESGMPKERFSAEFPKEGPSILRIQQVVRGDSAAYFCASSPRLAAEQFFGPGTRLTVL.